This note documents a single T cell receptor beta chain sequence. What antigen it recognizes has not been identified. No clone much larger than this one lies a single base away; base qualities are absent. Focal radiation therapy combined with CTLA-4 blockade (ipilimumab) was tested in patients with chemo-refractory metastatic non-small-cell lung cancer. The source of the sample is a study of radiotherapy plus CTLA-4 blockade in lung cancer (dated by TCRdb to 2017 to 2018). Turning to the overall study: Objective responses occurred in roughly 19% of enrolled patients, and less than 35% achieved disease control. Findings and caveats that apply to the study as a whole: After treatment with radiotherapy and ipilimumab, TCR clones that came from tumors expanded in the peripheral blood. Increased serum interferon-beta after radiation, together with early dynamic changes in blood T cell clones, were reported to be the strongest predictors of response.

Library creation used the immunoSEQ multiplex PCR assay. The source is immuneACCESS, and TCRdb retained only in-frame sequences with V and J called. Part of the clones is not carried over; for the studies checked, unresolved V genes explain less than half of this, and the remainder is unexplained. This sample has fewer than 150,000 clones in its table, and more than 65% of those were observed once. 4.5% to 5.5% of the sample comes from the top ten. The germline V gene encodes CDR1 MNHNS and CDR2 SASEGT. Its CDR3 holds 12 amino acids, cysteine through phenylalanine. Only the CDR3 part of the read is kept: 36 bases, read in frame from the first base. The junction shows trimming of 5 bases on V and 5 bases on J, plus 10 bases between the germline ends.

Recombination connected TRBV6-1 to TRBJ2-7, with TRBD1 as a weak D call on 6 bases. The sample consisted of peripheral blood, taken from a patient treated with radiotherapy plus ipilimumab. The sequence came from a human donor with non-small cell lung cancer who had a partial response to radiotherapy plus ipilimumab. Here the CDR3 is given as CASSKRQDEQYF. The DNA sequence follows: TGTGCCAGCAGTAAAAGACAGGACGAGCAGTACTTC.